The present T cell receptor beta chain was sequenced within a study of blood T cell repertoires in COVID-19. Profiling relied on immunoSEQ multiplex PCR, and the TCRdb table lists in-frame clones only, not all of them. The sample shows 90,000 to 100,000 clones, 85% of them seen only once. The source material was peripheral blood. The origin of this receptor is a man older than 75 with acute or convalescent COVID-19.

CDR3 sequence (DNA): TGTGCCATCAGTTTCGGCGGTACTAACTATGGCTACACCTTC. Encoded protein: CAISFGGTNYGYTF. The genes are TRBV10-3 and TRBJ1-2; D is unresolved. Germline V gene data show CDR1 as ENHRY and CDR2 as SYGVKD. V was pared by 5 bases and J by 0 bases, with 10 bases between. CDR3 length equals 14 residues.